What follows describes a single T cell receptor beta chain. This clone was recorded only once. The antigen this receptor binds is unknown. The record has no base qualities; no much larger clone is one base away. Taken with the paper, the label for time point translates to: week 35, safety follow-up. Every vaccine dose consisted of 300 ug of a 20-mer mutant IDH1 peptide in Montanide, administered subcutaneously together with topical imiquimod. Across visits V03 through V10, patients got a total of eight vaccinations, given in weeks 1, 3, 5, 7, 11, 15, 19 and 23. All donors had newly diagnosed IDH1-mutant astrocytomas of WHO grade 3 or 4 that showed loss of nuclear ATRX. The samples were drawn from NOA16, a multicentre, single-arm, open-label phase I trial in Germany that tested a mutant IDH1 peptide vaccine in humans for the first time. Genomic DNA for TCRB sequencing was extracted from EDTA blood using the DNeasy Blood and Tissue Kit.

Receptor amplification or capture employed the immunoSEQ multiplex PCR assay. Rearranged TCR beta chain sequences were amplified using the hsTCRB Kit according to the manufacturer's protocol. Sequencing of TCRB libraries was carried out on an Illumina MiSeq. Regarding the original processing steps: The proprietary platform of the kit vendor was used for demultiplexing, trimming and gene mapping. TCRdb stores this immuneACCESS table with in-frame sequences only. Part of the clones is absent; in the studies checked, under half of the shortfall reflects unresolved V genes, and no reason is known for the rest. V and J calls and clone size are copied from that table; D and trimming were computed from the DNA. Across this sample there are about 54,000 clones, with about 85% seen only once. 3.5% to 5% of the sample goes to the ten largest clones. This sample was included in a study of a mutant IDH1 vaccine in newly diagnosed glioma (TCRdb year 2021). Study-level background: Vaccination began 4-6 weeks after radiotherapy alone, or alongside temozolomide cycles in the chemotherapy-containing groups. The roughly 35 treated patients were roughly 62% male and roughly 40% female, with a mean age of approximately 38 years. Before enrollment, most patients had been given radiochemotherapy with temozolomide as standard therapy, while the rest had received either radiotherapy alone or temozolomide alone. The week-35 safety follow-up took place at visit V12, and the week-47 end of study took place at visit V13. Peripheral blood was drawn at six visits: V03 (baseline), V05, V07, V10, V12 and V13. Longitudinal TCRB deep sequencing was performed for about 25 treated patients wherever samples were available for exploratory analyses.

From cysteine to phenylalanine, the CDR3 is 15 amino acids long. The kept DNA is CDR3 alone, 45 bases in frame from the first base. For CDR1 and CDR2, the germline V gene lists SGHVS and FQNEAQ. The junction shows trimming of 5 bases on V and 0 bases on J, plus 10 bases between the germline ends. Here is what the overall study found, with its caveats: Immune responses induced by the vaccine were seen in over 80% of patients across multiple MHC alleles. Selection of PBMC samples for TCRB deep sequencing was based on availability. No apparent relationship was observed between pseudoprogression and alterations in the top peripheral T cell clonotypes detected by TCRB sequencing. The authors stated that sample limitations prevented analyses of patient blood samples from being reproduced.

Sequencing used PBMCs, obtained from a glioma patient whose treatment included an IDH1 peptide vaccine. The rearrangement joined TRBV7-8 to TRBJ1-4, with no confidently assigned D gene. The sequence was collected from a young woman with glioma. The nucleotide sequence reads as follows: TGTGCCAGCAGCCGGACGGTTTCAACTAATGAAAAACTGTTTTTT. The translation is CASSRTVSTNEKLFF.